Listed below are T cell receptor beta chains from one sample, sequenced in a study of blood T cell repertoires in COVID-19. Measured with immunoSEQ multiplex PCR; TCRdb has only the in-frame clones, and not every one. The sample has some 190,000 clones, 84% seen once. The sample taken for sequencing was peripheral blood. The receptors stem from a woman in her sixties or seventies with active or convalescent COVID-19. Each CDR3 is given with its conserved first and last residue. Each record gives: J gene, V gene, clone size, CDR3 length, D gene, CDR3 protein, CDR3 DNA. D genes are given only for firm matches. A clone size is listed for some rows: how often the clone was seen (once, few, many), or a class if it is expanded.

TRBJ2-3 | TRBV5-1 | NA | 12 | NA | CASSSQGDTQYF | TGCGCCAGCAGCTCCCAGGGGGATACGCAGTATTTT
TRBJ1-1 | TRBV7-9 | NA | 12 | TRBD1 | CASSWGTGKAFF | TGTGCCAGCAGCTGGGGGACAGGGAAGGCTTTCTTT
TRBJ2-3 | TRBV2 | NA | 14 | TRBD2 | CASSRGGRTDTQYF | TGTGCCAGCAGCCGGGGGGGGAGAACAGATACGCAGTATTTT
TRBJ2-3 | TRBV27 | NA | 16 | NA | CASTLGGDFSTDTQYF | TGTGCCAGCACCTTAGGTGGGGACTTCAGCACAGATACGCAGTATTTT
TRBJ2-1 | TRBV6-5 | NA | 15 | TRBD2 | CASSYTSGRAPEQFF | TGTGCCAGCAGTTACACGAGCGGGAGGGCCCCTGAGCAGTTCTTC
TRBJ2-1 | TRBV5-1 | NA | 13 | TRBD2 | CASSSLADGEQFF | TGCGCCAGCAGCTCACTAGCGGACGGGGAGCAGTTCTTC
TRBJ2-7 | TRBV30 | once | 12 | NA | CAWSAPGGEQYF | TGTGCCTGGAGTGCGCCGGGTGGCGAGCAGTACTTC
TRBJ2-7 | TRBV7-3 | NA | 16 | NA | CASSARGGGSINEQYF | TGTGCCAGCAGCGCTCGCGGGGGCGGGAGCATTAACGAGCAGTACTTC
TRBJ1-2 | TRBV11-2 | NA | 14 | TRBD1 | CASRMTGVWYGYTF | TGTGCCAGCAGGATGACAGGGGTTTGGTATGGCTACACCTTC
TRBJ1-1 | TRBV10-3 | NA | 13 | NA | CAISGKANTEAFF | TGTGCCATCAGTGGTAAAGCCAACACTGAAGCTTTCTTT
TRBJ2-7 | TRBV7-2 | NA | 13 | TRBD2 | CASSFGLVGEQYF | TGTGCCAGCAGCTTTGGACTAGTAGGCGAGCAGTACTTC
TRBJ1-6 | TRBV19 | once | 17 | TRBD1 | CASSVGTARSYNSPLHF | TGTGCCAGTTCAGTAGGGACAGCTCGCTCCTATAATTCACCCCTCCACTTT
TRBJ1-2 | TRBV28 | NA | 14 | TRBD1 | CASSHRGLRNGYTF | TGTGCCAGCAGCCACAGGGGGCTACGCAATGGCTACACCTTC
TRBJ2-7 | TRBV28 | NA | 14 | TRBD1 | CASSSPTGPYEQYF | TGTGCCAGCAGTTCCCCGACAGGGCCCTACGAGCAGTACTTC
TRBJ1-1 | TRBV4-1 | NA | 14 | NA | CASSQDRGNTEAFF | TGCGCCAGCAGCCAAGATAGGGGAAACACTGAAGCTTTCTTT
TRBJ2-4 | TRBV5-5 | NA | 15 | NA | CASSSVTGTKNIQYF | TGTGCCAGCAGCTCCGTCACCGGGACCAAAAACATTCAGTACTTC
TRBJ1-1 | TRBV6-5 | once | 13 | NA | CASSYEGDTEAFF | TGTGCCAGCAGTTACGAGGGAGACACTGAAGCTTTCTTT
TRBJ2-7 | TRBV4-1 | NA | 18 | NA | CASSQDTSAGRASYEQYF | TGCGCCAGCAGCCAAGATACTTCCGCAGGCAGGGCCTCCTACGAGCAGTACTTC
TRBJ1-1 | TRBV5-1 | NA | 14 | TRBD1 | CASSLGTGGSEAFF | TGCGCCAGCAGCTTGGGGACAGGGGGCTCGGAAGCTTTCTTT
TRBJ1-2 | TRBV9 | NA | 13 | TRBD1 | CASSVDRDYGYTF | TGTGCCAGCAGCGTGGACAGGGACTATGGCTACACCTTC
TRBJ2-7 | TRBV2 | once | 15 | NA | CASRASSVITYEQYF | TGTGCCAGCAGGGCGAGTAGCGTTATTACCTACGAGCAGTACTTC
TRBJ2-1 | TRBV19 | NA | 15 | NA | CASSIMKLGDNEQFF | TGTGCCAGTAGTATAATGAAACTCGGGGACAATGAGCAGTTCTTC
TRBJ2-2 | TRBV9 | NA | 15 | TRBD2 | CASSPLAGAVGELFF | TGTGCCAGCAGCCCACTAGCGGGAGCCGTCGGGGAGCTGTTTTTT
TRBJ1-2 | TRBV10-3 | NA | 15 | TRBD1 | CAINGGTADWYGYTF | TGTGCCATCAACGGAGGGACAGCTGATTGGTATGGCTACACCTTC
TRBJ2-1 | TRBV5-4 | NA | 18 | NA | CASSLEATSLGHDGEQFF | TGTGCCAGCAGCTTGGAAGCTACGTCGTTAGGACATGATGGTGAGCAGTTCTTC
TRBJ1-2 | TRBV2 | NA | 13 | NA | CASSELGDDGYTF | TGTGCCAGCAGTGAGTTAGGGGATGATGGCTACACCTTC
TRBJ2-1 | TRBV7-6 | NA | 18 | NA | CASSPRGKLAQTYNEQFF | TGTGCCAGCAGCCCCAGGGGAAAGTTGGCCCAGACCTACAATGAGCAGTTCTTC
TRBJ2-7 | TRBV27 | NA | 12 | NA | CASSRGTYEQYF | TGTGCCAGCAGTCGCGGAACCTACGAGCAGTACTTC
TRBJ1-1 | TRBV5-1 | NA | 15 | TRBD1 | CASSLGDRLYTEAFF | TGCGCCAGCAGCTTGGGGGACAGGCTATACACTGAAGCTTTCTTT
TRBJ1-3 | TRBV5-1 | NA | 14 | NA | CASSLGTDGNTIYF | TGCGCCAGCAGCTTGGGGACAGATGGAAACACCATATATTTT
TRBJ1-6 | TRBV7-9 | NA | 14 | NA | CASSPALYNSPLHF | TGTGCCAGCAGTCCTGCCCTATATAATTCACCCCTCCACTTT
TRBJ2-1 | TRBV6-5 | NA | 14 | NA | CATFPGRRRGEQFF | TGTGCCACCTTTCCGGGACGGCGGAGGGGTGAGCAGTTCTTC
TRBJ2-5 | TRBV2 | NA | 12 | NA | CASSVEAETQYF | TGTGCCAGCAGTGTGGAGGCGGAGACCCAGTACTTC
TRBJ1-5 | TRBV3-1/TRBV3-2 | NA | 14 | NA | CASSQSGSNQPQHF | TGTGCCAGCAGCCAGAGTGGTAGCAATCAGCCCCAGCATTTT
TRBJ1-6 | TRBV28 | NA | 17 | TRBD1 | CASSSRTGRFYNSPLHF | TGTGCCAGCAGTTCTCGGACAGGCAGATTCTATAATTCACCCCTCCACTTT
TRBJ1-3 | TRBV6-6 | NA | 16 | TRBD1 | CASSIRLDRAGNTIYF | TGTGCCAGCAGCATACGTCTAGACAGGGCTGGAAACACCATATATTTT
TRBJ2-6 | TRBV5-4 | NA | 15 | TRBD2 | CASSIGGSGANVLTF | TGTGCCAGCAGCATCGGGGGGTCTGGGGCCAACGTCCTGACTTTC
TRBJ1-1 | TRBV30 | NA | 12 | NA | CAGTRTNTEAFF | TGTGCCGGAACTCGGACAAACACTGAAGCTTTCTTT
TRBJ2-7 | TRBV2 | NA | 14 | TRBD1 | CASKSGDRVYEQYF | TGTGCCAGCAAATCTGGGGACAGGGTCTACGAGCAGTACTTC
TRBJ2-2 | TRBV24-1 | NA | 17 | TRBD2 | CATSDPRAGVGTGELFF | TGTGCCACCAGTGACCCCCGAGCGGGAGTAGGGACCGGGGAGCTGTTTTTT
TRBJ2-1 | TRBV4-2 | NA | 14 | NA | CASSQVKRGNEQFF | TGTGCCAGCAGCCAAGTGAAAAGGGGGAATGAGCAGTTCTTC
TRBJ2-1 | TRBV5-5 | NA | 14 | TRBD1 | CASSLVAGGVEQFF | TGTGCCAGCAGCTTGGTAGCAGGGGGCGTTGAGCAGTTCTTC
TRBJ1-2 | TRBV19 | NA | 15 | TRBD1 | CASSMRQTGAGGYTF | TGTGCCAGTAGTATGCGACAGACAGGGGCTGGTGGCTACACCTTC
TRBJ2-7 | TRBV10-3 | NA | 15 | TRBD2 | CAIRTDAGAPYEQYF | TGTGCCATCAGGACCGACGCGGGAGCACCCTACGAGCAGTACTTC
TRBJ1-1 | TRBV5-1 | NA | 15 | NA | CASSLGSLGNTEAFF | TGCGCCAGCAGCTTGGGGAGCCTCGGAAACACTGAAGCTTTCTTT
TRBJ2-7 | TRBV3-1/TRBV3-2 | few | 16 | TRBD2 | CASTPSMGGPANEQYF | TGTGCCAGCACCCCATCCATGGGAGGGCCCGCGAACGAGCAGTACTTC
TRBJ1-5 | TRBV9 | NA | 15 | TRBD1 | CASTPLDRGNLAQHF | TGTGCCAGCACCCCCCTGGACAGGGGGAATCTCGCCCAGCATTTT
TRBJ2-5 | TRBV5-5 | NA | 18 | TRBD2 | CASSRGRAGGSGVGTQYF | TGTGCCAGCAGCCGGGGGAGAGCGGGAGGGTCTGGAGTTGGGACCCAGTACTTC
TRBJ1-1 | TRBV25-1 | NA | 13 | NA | CASRRGQNTEAFF | TGTGCCAGCAGGCGGGGGCAGAACACTGAAGCTTTCTTT
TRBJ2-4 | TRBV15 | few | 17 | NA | CATSRDIQDLAKNIQYF | TGTGCCACCAGCAGAGATATACAGGACCTAGCCAAAAACATTCAGTACTTC
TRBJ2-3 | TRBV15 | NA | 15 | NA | CATSRDSNLRNTQYF | TGTGCCACCAGCAGAGATTCGAATCTGCGGAATACGCAGTATTTT
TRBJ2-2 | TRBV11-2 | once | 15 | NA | CASSLWQVNTGELFF | TGTGCCAGCAGCTTATGGCAGGTGAACACCGGGGAGCTGTTTTTT
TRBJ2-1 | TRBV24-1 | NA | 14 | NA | CATSEFSAVDEQFF | TGTGCCACCAGTGAGTTTTCTGCGGTTGATGAGCAGTTCTTC
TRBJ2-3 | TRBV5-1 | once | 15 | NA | CASSLGGTPADTQYF | TGCGCCAGCAGCTTGGGCGGGACCCCCGCAGATACGCAGTATTTT